This passage covers 5 T cell receptor beta chains from one sample sequenced in a study of T cells after yellow fever vaccination. TCRdb re-derived calls from the 5' RACE reads in MiXCR, one entry per CDR3 protein. The sample shows approximately 120,000 distinct CDR3 sequences, 6% to 8% of them seen only once. This sample comprised CD4+ T cells sorted from PBMCs, obtained 10 to 11 days after the first yellow fever vaccination. The receptors were sampled from a man between 18 and 29 years old who received the YFV17D yellow fever vaccine.

In its sample, this clonotype was seen many times. This rearrangement joins TRBV29-1 to TRBJ2-5; TRBD1 might be the D (5 bases). V was clipped by 0 bases and J by 5 bases, with 13 bases between them. CDR3 length equals 14 residues. Germline CDR1 and CDR2: SQVTM and ANQGSEA. The CDR3 region is CSVEDLGVSETQYF. The CDR3 nucleotides read TGCAGCGTTGAAGATCTAGGGGTTAGTGAGACCCAGTACTTC.

This clonotype appeared many times. The chain links TRBV5-1 to TRBJ2-1; tentatively, D is TRBD1 (5 bases). The length of the CDR3 is 13 residues. The germline V gene encodes CDR1 SGHRS and CDR2 YFSETQ. V dropped 0 bases and J dropped 6 bases, with 7 bases sitting between them. CDR3 in amino acids: CASSLDRSNEQFF. In DNA form, the CDR3 reads TGCGCCAGCAGCTTGGACAGGTCCAATGAGCAGTTCTTC. Based on the CDR3 plus reference TRBV5-1 and TRBJ2-1, the full variable domain is KAGVTQTPRYLIKTRGQQVTLSCSPISGHRSVSWYQQTPGQGLQFLFEYFSETQRNKGNFPGRFSGRQFSNSRSEMNVSTLELGDSALYLCASSLDRSNEQFFGPGTRLTVL.

This clonotype was counted at least ten times. The rearrangement links TRBV4-3 to TRBJ2-3, with 8 bases matching TRBD2. The germline CDR1 and CDR2 sequences are LGHNA and YSLEER. The V and J ends lost 1 base and 0 bases, in that order; junction bases with no gene match: 6. The CDR3 is 17 residues long. CDR3 amino acids: CASSQGASGFSTDTQYF. As DNA, the CDR3 is TGCGCCAGCAGCCAAGGGGCTAGCGGGTTTAGCACAGATACGCAGTATTTT.

This clonotype has a handful of counts. The genes are TRBV5-4 and TRBJ1-2, with D perhaps TRBD1 (6 bases). The CDR3 length is 14 residues. Germline V gene data show CDR1 as SGHNT and CDR2 as YYREEE (reference sequence). Trimming took 2 bases from V and 8 from J, leaving 16 bases between them. The CDR3 protein is CASSLSQGLIGYTF. The CDR3 region has the DNA TGTGCCAGCAGCTTAAGTCAGGGGTTGATCGGCTACACCTTC.

At least ten counts were recorded for this clonotype. The chain links TRBV4-3 to TRBJ1-1, with a tentative D call TRBD1 (6 bases). V was cut by 6 bases and J by 0 bases, with 8 bases left in between. CDR1 and CDR2 from the germline V gene are LGHNA and YSLEER. The CDR3 is made up of 13 amino acids. CDR3 in DNA: TGCGCCAGCAGGCGGACAGTGAACACTGAAGCTTTCTTT. It translates to CASRRTVNTEAFF.